Reported below is one TCR beta chain. This clone showed up just a few times. It lacks a known antigen. Qualities for individual bases were not recorded, and no much larger clone is one base off. The cohort consisted of 600 to 700 healthy bone marrow donors. All cohort members were sampled while nominally healthy, although unrecorded immune exposures were likely present. The donor was CMV seropositive and belonged to the group of 250 to 300 seropositive cohort members. A peripheral blood sample was provided by each donor, and peripheral blood mononuclear cells were used for TCR beta sequencing. Genomic DNA extraction from the blood cell samples was performed with the Qiagen DNeasy Blood Extraction Kit. Library preparation was by the immunoSEQ multiplex PCR assay. For the multiplex PCR, a mixture combining 60 forward primers for TCR Vbeta segments and 13 reverse primers for TCR Jbeta segments was used. The CDR3 region of rearranged TCR beta genes was amplified from genomic DNA with a multiplex PCR assay. Amplified TCR beta libraries were sequenced as 87-base-pair reads on the Illumina HiSeq System. The paper's data handling went like this. A later analysis counted approximately 76 million unique TCR beta chains across the 550 to 800 repertoires, and around 9.9 million of these chains were shared by at least two donors. To remove PCR and sequencing errors, raw reads were error-corrected and collapsed into unique sequences using a nearest-neighbor algorithm that merged closely related sequences. Alignment of CDR3 sequences to IMGT reference sequences was used to assign V, D and J gene segments. For a sequence to be retained, at least a six-nucleotide match to both a V gene segment and a J gene segment was required. Rearrangements were called productive when the CDR3 lacked stop codons and stayed in frame with V and J; all others were non-productive. CDR3 was defined by IMGT convention, running from the second conserved V-encoded cysteine to the conserved J-encoded phenylalanine. The earlier analysis of about 530 of the donors excluded any sequence lacking an unambiguous match to a single V gene segment. An earlier analysis of over 450 of the donors classified V segments as functional when productive rearrangements were above 56.7% and as segregating when the standard deviation between donors was above 5%. A statistical classification framework was built to diagnose cytomegalovirus status from the catalog of TCR beta chain sequences. V and J gene assignment, in a later analysis, came from comparing TCR nucleotide sequences with IMGT/GENE-DB human TR gene sequences. The TCRdist pipeline was used in a later analysis to assign CDR3 sequences and most-parsimonious VDJ recombination scenarios. A later analysis defined each TCR beta chain by its CDR3 amino acid sequence plus V-gene family, and excluded reads lacking a unique V-gene family. To address suspected cross-contamination and a sequencing artifact, a later analysis removed roughly 640 highly shared, low-generation-probability nucleotide sequences. For each public chain, a later analysis derived a clonal expansion index from normalized ranks of inferred template counts within each repertoire. Generation probabilities in a later analysis came from a VDJ recombination model fitted to out-of-frame rearrangements, and those results were checked against IGoR. In a later analysis, hypergeometric tests were used to score TCR-TCR, TCR-HLA and TCR-CMV co-occurrence, with a repertoire-size bias correction applied to TCR pairs. To estimate false discovery rates, a later analysis permuted the HLA or CMV assignments 20 times. A later analysis grouped co-occurring TCRs with DBSCAN, adding TCRdist sequence similarity when clustering within HLA-allele-positive subsets. Co-occurrence clustering excluded repertoires with fewer than 30,000 or more than 120,000 public chains, plus five with anomalous nucleotide sharing. TCRdb obtained this table from immuneACCESS and retained in-frame rearrangements with V and J assigned. These tables miss some clones; where compared with another copy, unresolved V genes account for less than half of the shortfall, and the remainder is unexplained. The V and J calls and clone size are taken from that table; D and trimming were inferred from the DNA. The sample table contains around 100,000 clones; only one count was recorded for roughly 74% of them. The ten largest account for about a sixth of the sample.

This entry comes from a study of cytomegalovirus exposure and HLA in healthy donors (dated by TCRdb to 2016 to 2017). Regarding the research as a whole: An earlier analysis of approximately 590 of the donors reported 250 to 300 Gb of sequence data and 117 million unique TCR beta sequences from about 180 million T cells. Typing coverage varied by locus: roughly 620-640 donors for A, B, C, DRB1 and DQB1; about 520 for DQA1; more than 600 for DPA1; under 490 for DPB1. An early release covering roughly 640 HLA-typed donors comprised about 320 gigabases of sequencing data and 85 million to 100 million unique TCR sequences. An earlier analysis of a few hundred of the donors applied high-throughput TCR beta sequencing to assess whether each TCR beta V gene segment acted as functional or pseudogenic. All discovery cohort repertoires had been generated using a single sequencing platform. Among the roughly 370 genotyped donors, around 81% belonged to the genetic ancestry cluster associated with self-reported Caucasian donors. Both class I and class II loci were covered by HLA typing, at four-digit resolution. A later genetic analysis took genome-wide SNP genotypes for about 55% of the 666 donors and used that subset as a discovery cohort. The study combined high-throughput TCR immunosequencing, statistical association of individual TCRs with disease status, and machine learning to predict cytomegalovirus infection status. On average, around 240,000 unique TCR beta nucleotide sequences were sequenced per donor among about 400 genotyped donors of the cohort, with about 19% of those sequences being non-productive. A separate validation cohort of some 130 different subjects was used in addition to the approximately 610-subject first cohort. The study used immunosequencing to profile the T cell repertoires of approximately 690 subjects and linked those repertoires to cytomegalovirus serostatus. The aim of the study was to test whether cataloging public T cell receptors could identify signatures of past pathogen exposure. Donor age, sex, ethnicity and CMV serostatus were collected together with the repertoire data. Five DR-DQ haplotypes were handled as single units for association and clustering, since linkage in the cohort was strong. A later analysis re-examined previously published TCR beta repertoires from over 500 donors and added high-resolution HLA genotyping to investigate patterns of TCR occurrence. Rather than drawing on any new phenotypic data, the later analysis identified candidate immune exposures from TCR beta sequences and the way those sequences occurred across donors. What the study reported, not specific to this receptor: The classifier was reported to diagnose cytomegalovirus status with high specificity and sensitivity in both the original cohort and the validation cohort. In vitro tests confirmed that a few of the cytomegalovirus-associated TCR beta chains recognize cytomegalovirus antigens. In a later analysis, some 17,000 TCR beta sequences were associated with specific HLA alleles at a false discovery rate of 0.05. A cluster of highly shared sequence variants was judged likely to be a technical artifact of the sequencing pipeline. In an earlier analysis of some 500 of the donors, most TCR beta V segments were observed in productive rearrangements about 87% or about 30% of the time, broadly matching IMGT annotations. A later analysis reported that several top co-occurrence clusters appeared linked to parvovirus B19, influenza, CMV and Epstein-Barr virus. Sequencing depth was assumed to be roughly uniform across donors in the presence/absence analyses, though that assumption may not hold. Immune exposure information for the cohort was limited to CMV serostatus. Around 16 rarely observed V segments, including chromosome 9 orphons, were excluded from the earlier analysis of 550 to 700 of the donors because counts were too low. A further reported finding was that TCR beta sequences accurately predicted the HLA-A and HLA-B alleles for most subjects in the first cohort. According to a later analysis, most CMV-associated TCR beta chains appeared to be HLA-restricted, and the HLA associations seemed to be driven largely by CMV exposure. Across donors, most TCR sequences were observed very rarely, whereas some public TCRs were present in many individuals. Correlated functional status among segregating V segments might be attributable to linkage disequilibrium, but an unknown experimental factor could not be ruled out. Some IMGT-functional V segments, including TRBV6-2 and TRBV6-3, could not be told apart with the 87-base-pair reads, so those segments were excluded. Assigning TCR associations to individual alleles was difficult when HLA alleles, especially DR and DQ, strongly co-occurred. Because some donors lacked HLA typing at each locus, the association tests relied only on the typed subset. An association between a missense DCLRE1C variant and V-gene and J-gene trimming of TCR beta chains was found in a later genetic analysis and replicated in an independent cohort. A later analysis found that TCR association rates varied across HLA loci, with DRB1 alleles showing the most associated TCRs and HLA-C alleles the fewest. The study gave a list of about 160 TCR beta chains associated with cytomegalovirus. The cohort was sequenced for TCR beta chains only, and without alpha or paired-chain data the features that could be detected were limited. Compared with the approximately 670-donor mean, donors in an Asian-associated ancestry cluster had fewer N-insertions in productive TCRs, according to a later genetic analysis. In a later analysis, HLA-associated TCR beta chains were found to be more clonally expanded and to have lower generation probabilities than equally common non-associated chains. The authors suggested that the approach could potentially be extended to other disease states and immunological phenotypes.

CDR1 MGHRA and CDR2 YSYEKL were looked up in the germline V gene. The CDR3 runs 16 amino acids, cysteine and phenylalanine included. Just CDR3 DNA is preserved here, 48 bases in frame from base 1. V is trimmed back by 5 bases and J by 4 bases, and the junction contains 10 bases that no gene match accounts for. The V gene is TRBV4-1 and the J gene is TRBJ2-1; 8 bases in the junction line up with TRBD2. This sequence originates from a woman younger than 35 in good health and CMV-seropositive. Sequencing used PBMCs. The nucleotides are TGCGCCAGCAGCGAAGGCGGCGGGGGGAGGTACAATGAGCAGTTCTTC. Translated, this gives CASSEGGGGRYNEQFF.